The entry below gives a single T cell receptor beta chain sequence along with its context. Which antigen it targets is not known. No base quality values were provided; no much bigger clone lies one nucleotide off. These data come from a study of long-term antiretroviral therapy in people with HIV (dated by TCRdb to the early 2020s). About the full investigation: Collection of the earliest samples took place about a decade ahead of the 2015 WHO recommendation for immediate ART, at a time when ART was typically delayed until CD4 counts fell. A retrospective serial study tested whether changes in peripheral blood TRB repertoire composition and diversity were associated with ART initiation and durable HIV suppression. Among the approximately 30 participants with HIV, roughly eleven were female. From some 27 adults with confirmed HIV infection, the cohort provided under 250 cryopreserved PBMC samples, gathered serially across a mean of about six years (range 1-12). Test extractions of a monoclonal T-cell line alongside fewer than 40 polyclonal samples showed no cross-contamination during QIAcube processing. Overall study results and their limits: Because pre-ART samples had limited cell numbers, unsorted PBMC were profiled rather than sorted CD4+ and CD8+ T cells. Inferences about post-ART repertoire changes are limited because no data were available on ART adherence, viral resistance or therapy changes. HIV repertoires had narrower CDR3 length ranges than controls, and the network structure suggested an antigen-experienced repertoire that shifted only slightly toward naive after ART. Starting ART was linked to a significant rise in TRB diversity, yet even with long-term ART the diversity remained significantly lower than in transplant donor controls. Owing to limited PBMC availability, only the TCR beta chain was sequenced, without alpha chain pairing. At every time point, the repertoire was dominated by expanded TRB clones first identified before ART initiation, although this dominance fluctuated and, in many PLHIV, declined after ART. Samples dated from the mid-2000s to the late 2010s, and the ART regimens used may be less effective than current ones.

Participants were included only if at least one PBMC sample before ART initiation and at least two post-ART samples were available. Every participant with HIV received treatment in the United States of America. Cryopreserved samples of about 1-10 million PBMC were thawed and washed before DNA extraction. At the time of the earliest PBMC sample for each participant with HIV, ages ranged from about 20 to 55 years. Each participant contributed PBMC samples from 1-4 timepoints before ART initiation and 2-8 timepoints after ART initiation, with a median of 7 samples. For every participant, serial HIV viral load, CD4+ T-cell count, ART history and demographic data were obtained. Using a Qiagen kit on a QIAcube, genomic DNA was extracted from unsorted PBMC, with samples processed in batches of 12. The immunoSEQ hsTCRB v3.0 assay was used at survey level resolution for TRB variable region sequencing. The targeted TRB sequencing depth was roughly 40,000-55,000 T-cell genomes per sample. An Illumina MiSeq with a v3 150-cycle kit was used to sequence the pooled TRB libraries. Turning to the authors' computational methods: Repertoire analysis was run in R within a reproducible Nextflow workflow that covered QC, data transformation and analysis. Custom analyses were implemented in LymphoSeq2, an R package for AIRR-Seq data exploration. Several samples that produced fewer than 5000 total TRB sequences were removed, so fewer than 200 HIV repertoires were analyzed. Among the roughly 180 retained HIV repertoires, approximately 61 were collected before ART initiation and some 130 after ART initiation. Repertoires were downsampled to 5000 TRB nucleotide sequences, and summary statistics were averaged over 100 downsampling iterations. The analysis kept only TRB sequences whose CDR3 regions were at least seven amino acids long. A Shannon entropy-derived clonality score and the Gini coefficient were used to measure diversity. In the repertoire networks, any two of the top 5000 CDR3 amino acid sequences were connected whenever the two sequences differed by an edit distance of one. For TRB CDR3 amino acid sequences, antigen specificity groups and MHC restriction were predicted with GLIPH2. Known CMV, EBV, HIV or tissue antigen associations were flagged by matching CDR3 amino acid sequences against VDJdb and McPAS-TCR. Pre-ART, post-ART and control groups were compared with Wilcoxon signed-rank tests and Holm-Bonferroni correction. Here the immuneACCESS table is served through TCRdb, limited to in-frame sequences with V and J called. Missing clones are a known gap in these copies; in checked studies unresolved V genes cover under half, and the rest lacks a known reason. The V and J calls and clone size are taken from that table; D and trimming were inferred from the DNA. This sample lists 34,000 or so clones; roughly 85% were detected once. Approximately 4.7% of the sample belongs to the ten largest clones.

V loses 0 bases, J loses 6 bases, and the germline ends lie 9 bases apart. CDR3 length: 13 amino acids, cysteine to phenylalanine. CDR3 DNA is the only sequence kept; it has 39 bases, read in frame from the first base. Via the germline V gene, CDR1 is SGHDT and CDR2 YYEEEE. The TCR comes from a man younger than 30 with HIV. Rearrangement joined TRBV5-6 to TRBJ1-2; the D gene is perhaps TRBD1, on 6 matching bases. The specimen was unsorted PBMCs, collected 3.3 years after starting antiretroviral therapy. The bases read TGTGCCAGCAGCTTGGGGGGGCTGGATGGCTACACCTTC. It encodes CASSLGGLDGYTF. Reference TRBV5-6 and TRBJ1-2 proteins supply the regions before and after the CDR3; the full variable domain is: DAGVTQSPTHLIKTRGQQVTLRCSPKSGHDTVSWYQQALGQGPQFIFQYYEEEERQRGNFPDRFSGHQFPNYSSELNVNALLLGDSALYLCASSLGGLDGYTFGSGTRLTVV.